The 26 T cell receptor beta chains in this list originate from one sample, sequenced in a study of CD8 T cells in ankylosing spondylitis. TCRdb re-called the 5' RACE reads with MiXCR, one entry per CDR3 protein. The sample holds under 300,000 distinct CDR3 sequences, about 10% seen once. Source material: blood, either unsorted or a sorted T cell fraction (not recorded which). The receptors here all came from a male donor with ankylosing spondylitis or in good health (not recorded which).

About this clonotype itself: A single base separates this from a much larger clone, so it may be a read error. The rearrangement joins TRBV10-3 to TRBJ2-3, with 7 bases matching TRBD2. Germline assignment: CDR1 ENHRY and CDR2 SYGVKD. The CDR3 sequence is 14 residues long. CDR3 sequence reads: CASRREGLSDTLYF. Here the CDR3 DNA reads TGTGCCTCTAGAAGGGAGGGCCTTTCAGATACGCTGTATTTT.

This clonotype was recorded at least ten times. The chain carries TRBV5-1 and TRBJ2-7; D perhaps matches TRBD2 (6 bases). The V and J ends lost 0 bases and 2 bases respectively, with 24 bases between them. Germline CDR1 is SGHRS and CDR2 is YFSETQ. CDR3 length: 19 residues. The CDR3: CASSLDTLRSRTITYEQYF. The DNA of the CDR3 is TGCGCCAGCAGCTTGGACACCCTCCGGTCCCGGACTATCACCTACGAGCAGTACTTC.

This clonotype was seen a few times. V gene TRBV7-2 combines with J gene TRBJ2-3, with unresolved D. Trimming shortened V by 3 bases and J by 6 bases, and 13 bases separated the two germline ends. Looked up from germline, CDR1 is SGHTA and CDR2 is FQGNSA. This CDR3 is built from 14 residues. The CDR3 spells CASSLVNLADTQYF. In nucleotides, the CDR3 is TGTGCCAGCAGCTTGGTCAATCTGGCGGATACGCAGTATTTT.

This clonotype was counted between two and nine times. The V call is TRBV25-1, the J call TRBJ1-1; no clear D. Germline assignment: CDR1 MGHDK and CDR2 SYGVNS. The CDR3 spans 14 residues. V lost 1 base and J 7 bases, leaving 13 bases between the germline ends. The CDR3 bases are TGTGCCAGCAGTGAATCGGGCGGGGATAGTGAAGCTTTCTTT. As protein: CASSESGGDSEAFF.

At least ten counts were recorded for this clonotype. This chain connects TRBV15 to TRBJ2-5; D not certain. The CDR3 sequence is 13 residues long. Germline loops: CDR1 LNHNV, CDR2 YYDKDF (reference sequence). V lost 0 bases, J lost 3 bases, and 5 bases lay in between. The CDR3 sequence is CATSRDQEETQYF. CDR3 nucleotides: TGTGCCACCAGCAGAGATCAGGAAGAGACCCAGTACTTC.

This clonotype was seen repeatedly, ten times or more. The rearrangement uses TRBV5-1 and TRBJ2-1; 7 positions agree with TRBD2. The CDR3 runs to 16 residues. Germline-derived CDR1 and CDR2 are SGHRS and YFSETQ. J was trimmed by 3 bases and V by 0 bases; bases with no gene match: 6. CDR3 region: CASSLGVGGVYNEQFF. Here the CDR3 DNA reads TGCGCCAGCAGCTTGGGAGTGGGAGGGGTCTACAATGAGCAGTTCTTC.

The chain links TRBV5-1 to TRBJ2-2; the D is unclear. Looked up from germline, CDR1 is SGHRS and CDR2 is YFSETQ. The CDR3 loop spans 15 amino acids. The germline V and J ends were trimmed by 3 bases and 1 base, with 10 bases remaining between them. The CDR3 loop is CASSYAGLNTGELFF. Here the CDR3 DNA reads TGCGCCAGCAGCTATGCAGGATTGAACACCGGGGAGCTGTTTTTT. The full variable domain, rest sourced from reference TRBV5-1 and TRBJ2-2, is KAGVTQTPRYLIKTRGQQVTLSCSPISGHRSVSWYQQTPGQGLQFLFEYFSETQRNKGNFPGRFSGRQFSNSRSEMNVSTLELGDSALYLCASSYAGLNTGELFFGEGSRLTVL.

The chain joins TRBV6-1 to TRBJ2-2; TRBD2 might be the D (6 bases). With 2 bases removed from V and 4 bases from J, the gap between germline ends came to 14 bases. CDR1 is MNHNS, CDR2 SASEGT, per germline. The CDR3 is made up of 16 amino acids. The CDR3 sequence is CASSEIPSVVTGELFF. Written as DNA, the CDR3 is TGTGCCAGCAGTGAAATCCCTAGCGTGGTCACCGGGGAGCTGTTTTTT.

Many counts were recorded for this clonotype. J is TRBJ1-5 and V is TRBV5-1, with 9 bases identical to TRBD1. This CDR3 contains 15 residues. Germline V gene sequence: CDR1 SGHRS, CDR2 YFSETQ. With 4 bases clipped from V and 6 bases from J, the junction kept 8 bases outside the gene matches. The chain's CDR3 is CASSPGTGPFQPQHF. CDR3 DNA sequence: TGCGCCAGCAGCCCCGGGACAGGGCCCTTTCAGCCCCAGCATTTT.

This clonotype was detected ten times or more. This chain uses TRBV12-3 or TRBV12-4 with TRBJ2-3; D call uncertain. CDR3 size: 12 residues. Trimming removed 5 bases from V and 6 bases from J, with 9 bases in between. The CDR3 loop is CASSHEWDTQYF. CDR3 coding DNA: TGTGCCAGCAGTCACGAGTGGGATACGCAGTATTTT.

This clonotype was seen a few times. V and J are TRBV6-6 and TRBJ1-5; no definite D call. V was cut by 6 bases and J by 3 bases, with 6 bases left in between. The length of the CDR3 is 12 residues. Germline V gene data show CDR1 as MNHNY and CDR2 as SVGAGI (reference sequence). The DNA of the CDR3 is TGTGCCAGCAGCAAGCTCAATCAGCCCCAGCATTTT. Translation gives CASSKLNQPQHF.

This clonotype was counted a few times. The rearrangement joins TRBV6-5 to TRBJ1-1; possible D gene TRBD1, 5 bases. From germline, CDR1 is MNHEY and CDR2 SVGAGI. V gave up 0 bases and J gave up 4 bases, with 15 bases separating them. The CDR3 spans 16 residues. The CDR3 sequence: CASSYSRWGVSTEAFF. The DNA of the CDR3 is TGTGCCAGCAGTTACTCGAGATGGGGGGTGAGCACTGAAGCTTTCTTT.

Only a few counts were recorded for this clonotype. The rearrangement uses TRBV20-1 and TRBJ2-3; maybe TRBD2 (5 bases). The CDR3 length is 14 residues. The V gene lost 6 bases and the J gene lost 0 bases, with 13 bases spanning the gap. Germline V gene sequence: CDR1 DFQATT, CDR2 SNEGSKA (reference sequence). CDR3 in amino acids: CSALWRASTDTQYF. The CDR3 DNA reads as TGCAGTGCCCTATGGCGGGCCAGCACAGATACGCAGTATTTT.

This clonotype was observed at least ten times. This chain uses TRBV5-1 with TRBJ1-1, with D possibly matching TRBD1 (5 bases). Germline V gene sequence: CDR1 SGHRS, CDR2 YFSETQ. CDR3 size: 14 residues. V lost 0 bases, J lost 3 bases, and 9 bases lay in between. CDR3: CASSLAGPDTEAFF. CDR3 sequence (DNA): TGCGCCAGCAGCTTGGCAGGGCCCGACACTGAAGCTTTCTTT.

At least ten counts were recorded for this clonotype. The chain has TRBV29-1 and TRBJ2-1; TRBD2 agrees at 14 bases. The V and J ends lost 5 bases and 1 base, in that order; junction bases with no gene match: 16. There are 20 residues in the CDR3. Per germline, CDR1 SQVTM and CDR2 ANQGSEA. This CDR3 is CSVPQMMGLAGVRSYNEQFF. The CDR3 DNA sequence: TGCAGCGTTCCACAAATGATGGGACTAGCGGGAGTCAGGTCCTACAATGAGCAGTTCTTC.

The CDR3 here is CASTLDARSYNEQFF. CDR3 DNA sequence: TGTGCCAGCACCCTAGACGCCCGTTCCTACAATGAGCAGTTCTTC. V usage is TRBV6-4 and J usage is TRBJ2-1; D is unresolved. Germline CDR1 and CDR2: MRHNA and SNTAGT. Trimming took off 7 bases at V and 1 base at J, with 14 bases between the two ends. The CDR3 extends over 15 amino acids.

This clonotype was picked up many times. This chain links TRBV20-1 with TRBJ2-5; 13 bases align to TRBD2. CDR3 length equals 14 residues. Trimming removed 3 bases from V and 5 bases from J; junction bases left unmatched: 3. CDR1 DFQATT and CDR2 SNEGSKA come from the germline V gene (reference sequence). This chain's CDR3 is CSARGTSGMETQYF. The CDR3 nucleotides read TGCAGTGCTAGGGGGACTAGCGGGATGGAGACCCAGTACTTC.

The sample holds many counts of this clonotype. The genes are TRBV5-1 and TRBJ1-1; D is undetermined. Trimming cost V 4 bases and J 1 base, with 17 bases left between them. The germline CDR1 and CDR2 sequences are SGHRS and YFSETQ. The CDR3 has 16 residues. Written as DNA, the CDR3 is TGCGCCAGCAGCCCCAGAGGGAGTTTTGGGAACACTGAAGCTTTCTTT. This codes for CASSPRGSFGNTEAFF.

This clonotype was counted a single time. The chain joins TRBV13 to TRBJ2-3, with TRBD2 matching over 14 bases. This CDR3 has 17 amino acids. Germline CDR1 is PRHDT and CDR2 is FYEKMQ (reference sequence). V trimming: 5 bases; J trimming: 2 bases; junction bases outside the gene matches: 6. CDR3 sequence (DNA): TGTGCCAGCAGCAGCCGGACTAGCGGGGGGTCCACAGATACGCAGTATTTT. It encodes CASSSRTSGGSTDTQYF. The full variable domain, completed using reference TRBV13 and TRBJ2-3, is AAGVIQSPRHLIKEKRETATLKCYPIPRHDTVYWYQQGPGQDPQFLISFYEKMQSDKGSIPDRFSAQQFSDYHSELNMSSLELGDSALYFCASSSRTSGGSTDTQYFGPGTRLTVL.

This clonotype was detected ten times or more. This rearrangement joins TRBV5-6 to TRBJ2-5; a possible D gene is TRBD2 (6 bases). Trimming took off 0 bases at V and 3 bases at J, with 6 bases between the two ends. CDR1 and CDR2 from the germline V gene are SGHDT and YYEEEE. The length of the CDR3 is 13 residues. The CDR3 here is CASSLVAEETQYF. Here the CDR3 DNA reads TGTGCCAGCAGCTTGGTAGCGGAAGAGACCCAGTACTTC.

This clonotype was seen ten or more times. V usage is TRBV25-1 and J usage is TRBJ2-7; D remains unclear. V was shortened by 6 bases and J by 0 bases, with 9 bases between the two germline ends. The CDR3 extends over 13 amino acids. Germline V lookup: CDR1 MGHDK, CDR2 SYGVNS. As DNA, the CDR3 is TGTGCCAGCAGCTACAGATCCTCCTACGAGCAGTACTTC. Protein product: CASSYRSSYEQYF.

The chain couples TRBV6-5 to TRBJ2-2, with 9 bases fitting TRBD2. J lost 4 bases, V lost 1 base, and 1 base had no gene match. This CDR3 has 15 amino acids. The germline gives CDR1 MNHEY, CDR2 SVGAGI. The CDR3 sequence: CASSYWRGGTGELFF. CDR3 bases: TGTGCCAGCAGTTACTGGCGGGGGGGCACCGGGGAGCTGTTTTTT.

Remarks on this clonotype: Since a much larger clone is just one base distant, this may be a read error. The V gene is TRBV28, the J gene TRBJ2-3, with 7 bases fitting TRBD1. The CDR3 totals 16 residues. CDR1 and CDR2 from the germline V gene are MDHEN and SYDVKM. CDR3 coding DNA: TGTGCCAGCAGTTCTCCCCCCGGGACAGTCACAGATACGCTGTATTTT. Translated: CASSSPPGTVTDTLYF.

The rearrangement uses TRBV7-3 and TRBJ2-3; tentative D call: TRBD2 (6 bases). CDR3 size: 15 residues. V was pared by 0 bases and J by 5 bases, with 12 bases between. CDR1 SGHTA and CDR2 FQGTGA come from the germline V gene. The CDR3 DNA reads TGTGCCAGCAGCTTAACAGGGACTTATGGAGATACGCAGTATTTT. Amino acids: CASSLTGTYGDTQYF.

This clonotype was counted ten times or more. V is TRBV27 and J is TRBJ2-1; 10 bases are a match to TRBD2. The CDR3 loop spans 15 amino acids. Germline-derived CDR1 and CDR2 are MNHEY and SMNVEV (reference sequence). Trimming removed 6 bases from V and 5 bases from J; junction bases left unmatched: 7. CDR3: CASRIGTSVHNEQFF. The CDR3 nucleotides read TGTGCCAGCAGGATAGGGACTAGCGTACACAATGAGCAGTTCTTC.

This clonotype was observed many times. This chain links TRBV20-1 with TRBJ2-1, with 7 bases identical to TRBD2. Trimming removed 4 bases from V and 5 bases from J; junction bases left unmatched: 5. The germline V gene encodes CDR1 DFQATT and CDR2 SNEGSKA (reference sequence). This CDR3 is built from 13 residues. CDR3 coding DNA: TGCAGTGCTACCGGGAGGTCGAACAATGAGCAGTTCTTC. It codes for CSATGRSNNEQFF.